The rows below give T cell receptor beta chains drawn from one sample of a study of cytomegalovirus exposure and HLA in healthy donors. Measured with immunoSEQ multiplex PCR; TCRdb has only the in-frame clones, and not every one. The sample has more than 140,000 clones; approximately 79% are singletons. Sequencing input: PBMCs. The receptor source for this set is a male donor in good health and CMV-seronegative. Each CDR3 is given with its conserved first and last residue. D genes are given only for firm matches. Rows give clone size only sometimes, using once, few, many, or a class for an expanded clone.

>-|-|TRBJ1-2|TRBV19
TGTGCCAGTAGGACGGGGGGTCAAGACTATGGCTACACCTTC
CASRTGGQDYGYTF
>few|TRBD1|TRBJ1-6|TRBV2
TGTGCCAGCAGCTTGGACAGGGGGAATAATTCACCCCTCCACTTT
CASSLDRGNNSPLHF
>few|-|TRBJ2-3|TRBV7-2
TGTGCCAGCAGCTCCCGAGGTGGGCGGAGGAGAGATACGCAGTATTTT
CASSSRGGRRRDTQYF
>once|-|TRBJ1-4|TRBV2
TGTGCCAGCAGTGAACCGGTCGGGGGGGTAGAGGAAAAACTGTTTTTT
CASSEPVGGVEEKLFF
>-|-|TRBJ1-1|TRBV11-3
TGTGCCAGCAGCTTAGATAGTACCCACACTGAAGCTTTCTTT
CASSLDSTHTEAFF
>-|TRBD2|TRBJ2-2|TRBV9
TGTGCCAGCAGCGTTGGGGAGGGCGCGAACACCGGGGAGCTGTTTTTT
CASSVGEGANTGELFF
>few|TRBD2|TRBJ2-2|TRBV7-2
TGTGCCAGCAGCCCCCGACGAACCTCGACTAGCGGGGCCGGGGAGCTGTTTTTT
CASSPRRTSTSGAGELFF
>-|TRBD1|TRBJ2-4|TRBV13
TGTGCCAGCAGCTTGGGGACAGGCGAACTAGCCAAAAACATTCAGTACTTC
CASSLGTGELAKNIQYF
>-|TRBD2|TRBJ2-3|TRBV12-5
TGTGCTAGTGGTTTAGGACTAGCGGGGGTCGGGGATACGCAGTATTTT
CASGLGLAGVGDTQYF
>-|-|TRBJ2-3|TRBV5-1
TGCGCCAGCAGCTTGGGAGGGGGGGGAGATACGCAGTATTTT
CASSLGGGGDTQYF
>few|TRBD1|TRBJ1-2|TRBV6-1
TGTGCCAGCATGAGGGGGCCCGGGACAGGGGGCGGCTACACCTTC
CASMRGPGTGGGYTF
>-|TRBD2|TRBJ2-3|TRBV5-1
TGCGCCAGCAGCACCTTAGCGGGGGGGCCGGTAGATACGCAGTATTTT
CASSTLAGGPVDTQYF
>-|TRBD1|TRBJ1-2|TRBV28
TGTGCCAGCAGCCCTGGGGTTCGGACAGGGGGCTTTGGCTACACCTTC
CASSPGVRTGGFGYTF
>-|TRBD2|TRBJ2-1|TRBV6-5
TGTGCCAGCAGTTCCCGATATAGCGGGAGCTACAATGAGCAGTTCTTC
CASSSRYSGSYNEQFF
>-|-|TRBJ1-1|TRBV7-2
TGTGCCAGCAGCTCAAACTGGAACACTGAAGCTTTCTTT
CASSSNWNTEAFF
>-|TRBD1|TRBJ1-1|TRBV6-5
TGTGCCAGCAAAGGGACAGGGGTCGGGAGCACTGAAGCTTTCTTT
CASKGTGVGSTEAFF
>-|-|TRBJ1-1|TRBV5-4
TGTGCCAGCAGCTTGGCCAGGGCGAACACTGAAGCTTTCTTT
CASSLARANTEAFF
>-|-|TRBJ2-2|TRBV18
TGTGCCAGCTCACCACCGGCCGGGACAACGAACACCGGGGAGCTGTTTTTT
CASSPPAGTTNTGELFF
>-|-|TRBJ1-4|TRBV2
TGTGCCAGCAGTGGCACGGGGGGGGAAAAACTGTTTTTT
CASSGTGGEKLFF
>once|-|TRBJ1-2|TRBV15
TGTGCCACCAGCAGAGATAGAAGGAGGAGCTCATATGGCTACACCTTC
CATSRDRRRSSYGYTF
>-|TRBD2|TRBJ2-1|TRBV5-4
TGTGCCAGCAGCTTAGAAGATCGGGAGGTAACCAATGAGCAGTTCTTC
CASSLEDREVTNEQFF
>-|TRBD2|TRBJ2-2|TRBV27
TGTGCCACCAGGGAGGGACTAGAAGCCGGGGAGCTGTTTTTT
CATREGLEAGELFF
>-|TRBD1|TRBJ2-7|TRBV7-9
TGTGCCAGCAGCTTTAGTTTGACAGGGGAAGGGACCTACGAGCAGTACTTC
CASSFSLTGEGTYEQYF
>-|-|TRBJ2-1|TRBV30
TGTGCCTGGAGTGCCCCGAGTAAGCAGTTCTTC
CAWSAPSKQFF
>-|-|TRBJ2-7|TRBV7-9
TGTGCCAGCAGCTTAGAGTTTAGGGCTGAGGGCGGGAATGAGCAGTACTTC
CASSLEFRAEGGNEQYF
>once|TRBD2|TRBJ2-4|TRBV27
TGTGCCAGCAGTCCCTCCGGGGGGGCCAAAAACATTCAGTACTTC
CASSPSGGAKNIQYF
>-|TRBD1|TRBJ1-1|TRBV7-9
TGTGCCAGCAGCTTAGAGGGGGCGCTTACTGAAGCTTTCTTT
CASSLEGALTEAFF
>-|-|TRBJ1-3|TRBV30
TGTGCCTGGAGTTACCTAAAACCCCCCGGAAACACCATATATTTT
CAWSYLKPPGNTIYF
>few|TRBD2|TRBJ2-3|TRBV6-1
TGTGCCAGCGGGAGCGGGAGGGCCTCAGCCGATACGCAGTATTTT
CASGSGRASADTQYF
>once|-|TRBJ1-1|TRBV5-8
TGTGCCAGCAGCTTGTGGCTCGGAGCGGGCACTGAAGCTTTCTTT
CASSLWLGAGTEAFF
>-|TRBD1|TRBJ2-1|TRBV10-3
TGTGCCGCCACAGGGGGCTCCTACAATGAGCAGTTCTTC
CAATGGSYNEQFF
>-|TRBD1|TRBJ1-2|TRBV5-1
TGCGCCAGCAGCTTGATCCAGGGGGCGACGTCGGAGGGCTACACCTTC
CASSLIQGATSEGYTF
>few|-|TRBJ2-4|TRBV7-2
TGTGCCAGCAGCCCCCGGACTCTAGCCAAAAACATTCAGTACTTC
CASSPRTLAKNIQYF
>-|TRBD1|TRBJ1-3|TRBV9
TGTGCCAGCAGCGCTTGGGACAGGGTGGACACCATATATTTT
CASSAWDRVDTIYF
>-|TRBD1|TRBJ2-7|TRBV27
TGTGCCAGCAGTCCCAGGACAGGGCCTTTGGGCGAGCAGTACTTC
CASSPRTGPLGEQYF
>few|-|TRBJ1-1|TRBV7-3
TGTGCCAGCAGCTTAATGACTGTAAACACTGAAGCTTTCTTT
CASSLMTVNTEAFF
>-|-|TRBJ1-3|TRBV4-3
TGCGCCAGCAGCCAAGATTCTAGGAGGCCAGAGAACACCATATATTTT
CASSQDSRRPENTIYF
>-|TRBD2|TRBJ2-1|TRBV6-5
TGTGCCAGCAGCCTAGCGGGGTATTCCTACAATGAGCAGTTCTTC
CASSLAGYSYNEQFF
>few|TRBD1|TRBJ2-7|TRBV7-2
TGTGCCAGCAGCTTTGACAGGGGGACTCCCGAGCAGTACTTC
CASSFDRGTPEQYF
>few|-|TRBJ2-3|TRBV11-2
TGTGCCAGCAGCAAGCGACAGTTGGCAGATACGCAGTATTTT
CASSKRQLADTQYF
>-|-|TRBJ1-1|TRBV6-5
TGTGCCAGCAGTTATAGAGGGTTGAACACTGAAGCTTTCTTT
CASSYRGLNTEAFF